Here is one T cell receptor beta chain with its context. This specimen belongs to a study of T cells after posttransplantation cyclophosphamide. V shed 5 bases and J shed 5 bases, with 7 bases lying between them. The length of the CDR3 is 11 residues. Per germline, CDR1 SGHDT and CDR2 YYEEEE. Repertoires were generated with immunoSEQ multiplex PCR, while TCRdb's copy carries only in-frame clones and drops some. Here the sample spans about 6,900 clones, roughly 98% being singletons. Sequenced sample: naive CD8+ T cells sorted from PBMCs. V usage is TRBV5-6 and J usage is TRBJ1-2; D may be TRBD1 (5 bases). The sequence was collected from a woman aged 25 to 45 in good health and a related stem cell transplant donor. CDR3 sequence reads: CASSGAYGYTF. The CDR3 DNA follows: TGTGCCAGCAGTGGGGCTTATGGCTACACCTTC. Combining the CDR3 with reference TRBV5-6 and TRBJ1-2 gives the whole variable domain DAGVTQSPTHLIKTRGQQVTLRCSPKSGHDTVSWYQQALGQGPQFIFQYYEEEERQRGNFPDRFSGHQFPNYSSELNVNALLLGDSALYLCASSGAYGYTFGSGTRLTVV.